These 13 T cell receptor beta chains came from one sample sequenced in a study of Graves' ophthalmopathy and Graves' hyperthyroidism. RNA served as the template for amplifying TCR beta CDR3 regions. An initial RT-PCR round employing HTBI primers preceded a second-round multiplex PCR. TCRdb reprocessed the multiplex PCR reads with MiXCR, giving one entry per CDR3 protein. Of tens of thousands of distinct CDR3 sequences in the sample, 45% to 55% are singletons; the top ten hold 4.7%. Sample: peripheral blood. The receptor set was obtained from an adult woman with Graves' ophthalmopathy.

V usage is TRBV7-9 and J usage is TRBJ1-4; D unclear. Trimming stripped 5 bases from V and 5 bases from J, with 18 bases between. Germline CDR1 and CDR2: SEHNR and FQNEAQ (reference sequence). The CDR3 runs 16 residues. In nucleotides, the CDR3 is TGTGCCAGCAGCATTAGCGTGAGCTCCTACAATGAAAAACTGTTTTTT. It specifies CASSISVSSYNEKLFF.

The chain joins TRBV5-4 to TRBJ2-7; 8 bases line up with TRBD2. Per germline, CDR1 SGHNT and CDR2 YYREEE (reference sequence). V dropped 4 bases and J dropped 4; count of bases not matched to a gene: 7. This CDR3 has 14 amino acids. The CDR3 is CASSQDRLAYEQYF. DNA for the CDR3: TGTGCCAGCAGCCAAGACCGACTAGCGTACGAGCAGTACTTC.

A word on this clonotype: An end of the junction does not agree with germline; a read error may underlie this. The V and J genes are TRBV6-4 and TRBJ2-1, with TRBD1 matching 7 bases. From germline, CDR1 is MRHNA and CDR2 SNTAGT. This CDR3 has 10 residues. CDR3: CASSDKGAEF. The CDR3 coding sequence is TGTGCCAGCAGTGACAAGGGGGCTGAGTTC.

This clonotype was found many times. The genes are TRBV28 and TRBJ2-7; possible D gene TRBD1, 6 bases. Germline V gives CDR1 MDHEN, CDR2 SYDVKM. The CDR3 covers 14 residues. V dropped 7 bases and J dropped 0 bases, with 13 bases sitting between them. The CDR3: CASNGLQGSYEQYF. CDR3 nucleotide sequence: TGTGCCAGCAATGGTTTACAGGGCTCCTACGAGCAGTACTTC.

This clonotype was counted a single time. No conserved phenylalanine or tryptophan ends this CDR3, so it is likely a read error. V gene TRBV20-1 combines with J gene TRBJ2-7, with 11 bases lining up with TRBD2. Germline V gives CDR1 DFQATT, CDR2 SNEGSKA (reference sequence). The CDR3 totals 15 residues. CDR3 region: CSAGLTSGRGYGQYL. The CDR3 region has the DNA TGCAGTGCTGGATTAACTAGCGGGAGAGGCTACGGGCAGTACCTC.

The V gene is TRBV24-1, the J gene TRBJ2-3, with 14 bases aligning to TRBD2. From germline, CDR1 is KGHDR and CDR2 SFDVKD. The CDR3 spans 17 residues. The J segment lost 4 bases and the V segment lost 4 bases, leaving 6 bases of the junction unmatched. The CDR3 region is CATSEPGLAGAADTQYF. CDR3 coding DNA: TGTGCCACCAGTGAGCCGGGACTAGCGGGAGCGGCAGATACGCAGTATTTT.

The chain couples TRBV10-2 to TRBJ1-5; no definite D call. The germline gives CDR1 WSHSY, CDR2 SAAADI. The germline V and J ends were trimmed by 2 bases and 1 base, with 6 bases remaining between them. The CDR3 spans 14 residues. The CDR3 spells CASSETFSNQPQHF. CDR3 DNA sequence: TGCGCCAGCAGTGAGACCTTCAGCAATCAGCCCCAGCATTTT.

The chain has TRBV6-1 and TRBJ2-3; 8 nucleotides line up with TRBD1. The CDR3 runs 16 residues. The germline gives CDR1 MNHNS, CDR2 SASEGT. V was clipped by 5 bases and J by 2 bases; unmatched bases: 9. The CDR3, as DNA: TGTGCCAGCAGTTACTCGACGGACAGGGTCACAGATACGCAGTATTTT. Translated: CASSYSTDRVTDTQYF.

This clonotype was seen at least ten times. The V call is TRBV4-1, the J call TRBJ2-2; 11 bases fit TRBD2. CDR3 size: 16 residues. The germline V gene has CDR1 MGHRA and CDR2 YSYEKL. J lost 2 bases, V lost 3 bases, and 2 bases had no gene match. The CDR3 DNA reads TGCGCCAGCAGCCACGGGACTAGCGGCAACACCGGGGAGCTGTTTTTT. Its translation: CASSHGTSGNTGELFF.

The rearrangement uses TRBV6-4 and TRBJ2-5; TRBD2 aligns across 11 bases. Germline-derived CDR1 and CDR2 are MRHNA and SNTAGT. J was trimmed by 4 bases and V by 0 bases; bases with no gene match: 1. The CDR3 is 15 residues long. CDR3 region: CASSDSGLAGETQYF. The CDR3 nucleotides read TGTGCCAGCAGTGACTCCGGACTAGCGGGAGAGACCCAGTACTTC.

This clonotype appeared many times. The genes are TRBV15 and TRBJ2-1; D perhaps matches TRBD2 (6 bases). The CDR3 totals 16 residues. The V gene's germline CDR1 is LNHNV and CDR2 YYDKDF (reference sequence). The V and J ends lost 0 bases and 6 bases respectively, with 15 bases between them. The CDR3 bases are TGTGCCACCAGCAGAGAAGGGATTATAGCGGCCAATGAGCAGTTCTTC. This gives the protein CATSREGIIAANEQFF.

This clonotype showed up many times. V usage is TRBV6-1 and J usage is TRBJ1-4; D is undetermined. This CDR3 has 12 amino acids. V lost 2 bases and J 7 bases, leaving 5 bases between the germline ends. Germline lookup yields CDR1 MNHNS and CDR2 SASEGT. CDR3 nucleotides: TGTGCCAGCAGTGAATGGGGTGAAAAACTGTTTTTT. Its translation: CASSEWGEKLFF.

This clonotype was recorded many times. The rearrangement links TRBV4-3 to TRBJ2-3, with a tentative D call TRBD2 (5 bases). The CDR3 extends over 14 amino acids. The V end was cut by 1 base, the J end by 4 bases, with 9 bases between. CDR1 is LGHNA, CDR2 YSLEER, per germline. In nucleotides, the CDR3 is TGCGCCAGCAGCCAAGTTGCGGGCCCAGATACGCAGTATTTT. It specifies CASSQVAGPDTQYF.